A single sample is the source of the 21 T cell receptor beta chains below, sequenced in a study of T cell clonality in common variable immunodeficiency. The data were produced by immunoSEQ multiplex PCR, yet TCRdb's version contains in-frame clones alone and is incomplete. This sample has roughly 58,000 clones, each found more than once. Sequencing used peripheral blood mononuclear cells. These receptors were obtained from a person aged 18-70 years in good health.

This clone was picked up many times. The read halts 3 residues ahead of the CDR3 end, with the missing end drawn from the germline J gene. The chain uses TRBV9 and TRBJ2-3; tentative D call: TRBD1 (5 bases). V lost 10 bases to trimming and J lost 5 bases, with 11 bases between them. Germline assignment: CDR1 SGDLS and CDR2 YYNGEE. CDR3 length: 11 residues. The CDR3 spells CASGFRDTQYF. CDR3 DNA, as far as it was read: TGTGCCTCAGGGTTTCGAGATACG.

This clone was seen repeatedly, ten times or more. Incomplete CDR3 DNA: TGTGCCAGCAGCCCAGGGACAGGGGACGAGACC. Residues: CASSPGTGDET. The entire CDR3 sequence reads CASSPGTGDETQYF. J is TRBJ2-5 and V is TRBV12-3 or TRBV12-4; 10 nucleotides match TRBD1. The CDR3 end is not reached by the read, which stops 3 residues before it; the germline J gene fills it in. The junction had 6 bases not matched to a gene; V was cut back by 6 bases and J by 5 bases. The CDR3 has 14 amino acids.

This clone was picked up many times. The sequenced fragment ends 3 residues before the CDR3 boundary, so the rest is inferred from the germline J gene. This chain joins TRBV7-2 and TRBJ2-5; 7 nucleotides match TRBD2. J gave up 5 bases and V 4 bases, and 4 bases lay outside the gene matches. Germline CDR1 reads SGHTA; CDR2 reads FQGNSA. This CDR3 spans 13 amino acids. CDR3 sequence: CASSWGGPETQYF. CDR3 bases read: TGTGCCAGCAGCTGGGGGGGACCGGAGACC.

This clone was picked up many times. The read halts 3 residues ahead of the CDR3 end, with the missing end drawn from the germline J gene. This chain links TRBV6-4 with TRBJ2-5; D may be TRBD1 (6 bases). The V end lost 5 bases, the J end lost 5 bases, and 18 bases lay between the germline ends. CDR1 and CDR2 from the germline V gene are MRHNA and SNTAGT. The CDR3 is 15 residues long. The CDR3 reads CASSPQAGDGETQYF. CDR3 bases read: TGTGCCAGCAGTCCGCAGGCAGGGGACGGGGAGACC.

This clone was found many times. The read comes to an end 3 residues before the CDR3 does, leaving the germline J gene to fill in the end. This chain uses TRBV19 with TRBJ1-5, with D perhaps matching TRBD1 (6 bases). The CDR3 totals 15 residues. Trimming took off 5 bases at V and 3 bases at J, with 14 bases between the two ends. Germline CDR1 and CDR2: LNHDA and SQIVND (reference sequence). This CDR3 reads CASSRDHRDNQPQHF. The part of the CDR3 DNA that was read is TGTGCCAGTAGTCGCGACCACAGGGACAATCAGCCC. The variable domain in full, completed from reference TRBV19 and TRBJ1-5, reads DGGITQSPKYLFRKEGQNVTLSCEQNLNHDAMYWYRQDPGQGLRLIYYSQIVNDFQKGDIAEGYSVSREKKESFPLTVTSAQKNPTAFYLCASSRDHRDNQPQHFGDGTRLSIL.

There are many counts of this clone. With the read ending 3 residues before the CDR3 end, the germline J gene is used to fill in that end. The chain joins TRBV28 to TRBJ1-1; 10 bases agree with TRBD1. V shed 7 bases and J 6 bases; nucleotides not matched to a gene: 8. CDR1 is MDHEN and CDR2 is SYDVKM in the germline V gene. This CDR3 spans 14 amino acids. CDR3 protein: CASKVGQGEPEAFF. The sequenced part of the CDR3 DNA is TGTGCCAGCAAGGTAGGACAGGGGGAGCCTGAA.

With regard to this clone: The read ends 3 residues before the CDR3 terminus; that terminus is restored from the germline J gene. The chain uses TRBV7-8 and TRBJ1-4; D unresolved. Between the trimmed V and J ends, which lost 0 bases and 7 bases, there was a span of 15 bases. The V gene's germline CDR1 is SGHVS and CDR2 FQNEAQ. The CDR3 runs to 16 residues. Here the CDR3 reads CASSLASGRMGEKLFF. The CDR3 bases that were read are TGTGCCAGCAGCTTAGCGTCAGGAAGAATGGGTGAAAAA.

This clone came up many times. The read is 3 residues too short to cover the CDR3 end, so that end is filled in from the germline J gene. Other DNA sequences in the same sample also yield this CDR3. This sequence joins TRBV5-1 and TRBJ1-1; the D is unclear. The V gene's germline CDR1 is SGHRS and CDR2 YFSETQ. The V end was cut by 4 bases, the J end by 1 base, with 8 bases between. The CDR3 has 13 amino acids. The CDR3 bases that were read are TGCGCCAGCAGCCTCCAGGAGAACACTGAA. Translating it yields CASSLQENTE. The CDR3 reads in full as CASSLQENTEAFF.

This clone was recorded at least ten times. The CDR3 loop is CAWSKGLEGETQYF. The sequenced CDR3 bases are TGTGCCTGGAGTAAGGGACTAGAAGGAGAGACC. The chain joins TRBV30 to TRBJ2-5; 8 bases are shared with TRBD2. The sequence runs out 3 residues before the end of the CDR3; the remainder is reconstructed from the germline J gene. CDR1 and CDR2 (germline): GTSNPN, SVGIG (reference sequence). The CDR3 loop spans 14 amino acids. The V and J ends lost 2 bases and 4 bases, in that order; junction bases with no gene match: 6.

This clone was seen ten or more times. The sequenced fragment ends 3 residues before the CDR3 boundary, so the rest is inferred from the germline J gene. This chain connects TRBV7-9 to TRBJ1-2; D unclear. This CDR3 is 15 amino acids long. Germline CDR1 is SEHNR and CDR2 is FQNEAQ (reference sequence). CDR3 loop: CASSLGGNRLGGYTF. Partial CDR3 DNA: TGTGCCAGCAGCTTAGGCGGGAATAGGTTGGGCGGC. The variable domain in full, completed from reference TRBV7-9 and TRBJ1-2, reads DTGVSQNPRHKITKRGQNVTFRCDPISEHNRLYWYRQTLGQGPEFLTYFQNEAQLEKSRLLSDRFSAERPKGSFSTLEIQRTEQGDSAMYLCASSLGGNRLGGYTFGSGTRLTVV.

This clone was seen repeatedly, ten times or more. Partial CDR3 DNA: TGTGCCAGCAGCATAATAGGGGGTAACACTGAA. Translating it yields CASSIIGGNTE. The whole CDR3 reads CASSIIGGNTEAFF. The gene calls are TRBV7-3 and TRBJ1-1; perhaps TRBD1 as D (6 bases). The DNA ends 3 residues before the CDR3 does, and the rest of the CDR3 is filled in from the germline J gene. Trimming cost V 5 bases and J 2 bases, with 12 bases left between them. CDR3 length: 14 amino acids. Germline V gene sequence: CDR1 SGHTA, CDR2 FQGTGA.

In this sample, this clone turned up many times. Sequencing ends 3 residues short of the CDR3 end; the germline J gene provides the rest. This chain joins TRBV6-4 and TRBJ2-2; D call uncertain. The CDR3 runs to 14 residues. V lost 5 bases and J lost 3, with 10 bases in between. Germline V lookup: CDR1 MRHNA, CDR2 SNTAGT. The CDR3 DNA, read in part, is TGTGCCAGCAGTCCAGGAAGTCACACCGGGGAG. Protein sequence: CASSPGSHTGE. The whole CDR3 protein is CASSPGSHTGELFF.

This clone was counted at least ten times. The CDR3 is cut off 3 residues early in the read; its end comes from the germline J gene. The rearrangement uses TRBV5-1 and TRBJ2-1, with 9 bases that match TRBD2. This CDR3 comprises 15 residues. Germline CDR1 reads SGHRS; CDR2 reads YFSETQ. With 0 bases clipped from V and 7 bases from J, the junction kept 5 bases outside the gene matches. The CDR3 protein is CASSLVLAGKNEQFF. Incomplete CDR3 DNA: TGCGCCAGCAGCTTGGTCCTAGCGGGAAAAAATGAG.

This clone has more than one count but fewer than ten. Sequencing ends 3 residues short of the CDR3 end; the germline J gene provides the rest. The rearrangement uses TRBV7-8 and TRBJ2-3; D ambiguous. This CDR3 comprises 13 residues. From germline, CDR1 is SGHVS and CDR2 FQNEAQ. CDR3 in amino acids: CASSLDSNQPQYF. The covered CDR3 bases are TGTGCCAGCAGCTTAGATAGCAATCAGCCG.

This clone was recorded many times. Read sequence stops 3 residues before the CDR3 end, and the germline J gene provides the missing end. The gene calls are TRBV5-1 and TRBJ2-5; D is perhaps TRBD1 (5 bases). CDR3 size: 13 residues. Germline-derived CDR1 and CDR2 are SGHRS and YFSETQ. V was clipped by 0 bases and J by 3 bases, with 6 bases between them. CDR3 loop: CASSLEGEETQYF. CDR3 DNA (partial): TGCGCCAGCAGCTTGGAAGGGGAAGAGACC. Variable domain in full (rest from reference TRBV5-1 and TRBJ2-5): KAGVTQTPRYLIKTRGQQVTLSCSPISGHRSVSWYQQTPGQGLQFLFEYFSETQRNKGNFPGRFSGRQFSNSRSEMNVSTLELGDSALYLCASSLEGEETQYFGPGTRLLVL.

This clone was seen at least ten times. The read ends 3 residues early relative to the CDR3; the germline J gene fills the gap. This rearrangement joins TRBV7-3 to TRBJ2-1; 8 bases are shared with TRBD1. This CDR3 is built from 17 residues. J gave up 3 bases and V 3 bases, and 10 bases lay outside the gene matches. Germline CDR1 reads SGHTA; CDR2 reads FQGTGA. The CDR3 here is CASSFRPTGANYNEQFF. Incomplete CDR3 DNA: TGTGCCAGCAGCTTCCGACCGACAGGGGCGAACTACAATGAG.

The sample holds many counts of this clone. With the read ending 3 residues before the CDR3 end, the germline J gene is used to fill in that end. V and J are TRBV20-1 and TRBJ1-5, with a tentative D call TRBD1 (5 bases). Trimming removed 3 bases at V and 6 bases at J, with 9 bases between. The CDR3 length is 12 residues. Germline CDR1 is DFQATT and CDR2 is SNEGSKA (reference sequence). The part of the CDR3 DNA that was read is TGCAGTGCTAGTCGTAGGGGTCAGCCC. Amino acids: CSASRRGQP. The whole CDR3 protein reads CSASRRGQPQHF.

Many counts were recorded for this clone. The read terminates 3 residues before the CDR3 end, so the remaining end is supplied by the germline J gene. The J gene is TRBJ2-1, the V gene TRBV6-2 or TRBV6-3, with D tentatively TRBD1 (6 bases). The CDR3 is made up of 15 amino acids. The germline V gene has CDR1 MNHEY and CDR2 SVGEGT. Trimming took 7 bases from V and 6 from J, leaving 19 bases between them. CDR3 amino acids: CASTQGIDMINEQFF. CDR3 DNA, as far as it was read: TGTGCCAGCACCCAGGGGATCGATATGATCAATGAG.

The CDR3 DNA, read in part, is TGTGCCAGCTCGCCGGGGTGGTCGGAAACCGGGGAG. It yields the protein CASSPGWSETGE. The full-length CDR3 reads as CASSPGWSETGELFF. The chain combines TRBV18 with TRBJ2-2; D is perhaps TRBD2 (5 bases). The CDR3 end falls 3 residues outside the read, so it is completed with the germline J gene. Trimming pared 6 bases from V and 5 bases from J, leaving 16 bases between. This CDR3 contains 15 residues. CDR1 KGHSH and CDR2 LQKENI come from the germline V gene.

The sample holds many counts of this clone. Read data end 3 residues before the CDR3 end; the end is taken from the germline J gene. The chain links TRBV7-2 to TRBJ2-5; TRBD2 aligns across 13 bases. Germline V gene sequence: CDR1 SGHTA, CDR2 FQGNSA. Trimming removed 1 base from V and 6 bases from J; junction bases left unmatched: 2. This CDR3 has 15 amino acids. The CDR3 bases that were read are TGTGCCAGCAGCTTAGGGACTAGCGGGGGTCAGACC. It specifies CASSLGTSGGQT. The full CDR3 protein is CASSLGTSGGQTQYF. The full variable domain, in which reference TRBV7-2 and TRBJ2-5 provide the parts outside the CDR3, is GAGVSQSPSNKVTEKGKDVELRCDPISGHTALYWYRQSLGQGLEFLIYFQGNSAPDKSGLPSDRFSAERTGGSVSTLTIQRTQQEDSAVYLCASSLGTSGGQTQYFGPGTRLLVL.

This clone was seen many times. The read gets to within 3 residues of the CDR3 end, and the germline J gene fills in the rest. The V call is TRBV5-6, the J call TRBJ2-2, with D tentatively TRBD2 (5 bases). The CDR3 runs to 15 residues. Looked up from germline, CDR1 is SGHDT and CDR2 is YYEEEE. V was clipped by 4 bases and J by 7 bases, with 17 bases between them. The part of the CDR3 DNA that was read is TGTGCCAGCAGCGAACTAACTAGGACGGGCGGGGAG. This translates into CASSELTRTGGE. The full-length CDR3 reads as CASSELTRTGGELFF.